The clone carrying this TCR beta chain was detected only a few times. The assay was immunoSEQ multiplex PCR, and TCRdb's table has in-frame clones only and misses some. This sample carries 95,000 to 150,000 clones, 55% to 70% of them seen once, and the ten largest clones take 2% to 2.5%. This sample was included in a study of blood T cell repertoires in COVID-19. CDR1 and CDR2 (germline): SGHVS, FQNEAQ. There are 14 residues in the CDR3. V shed 10 bases and J 4 bases; nucleotides not matched to a gene: 9. This clonotype was sampled from a woman in her 70s with acute or convalescent COVID-19. Sequencing was done on a sample of peripheral blood. The rearrangement uses TRBV7-8 and TRBJ1-4; 7 nucleotides align to TRBD1. CDR3 coding DNA: TGTGCCACCACTAGGGGGACAGTTAATGAAAAACTGTTTTTT. Translation: CATTRGTVNEKLFF.